This T cell receptor (beta chain) was sequenced for a study of tissue T cells after allogeneic stem cell transplantation. Study findings and constraints: Some tissue clones might be persisting host cells; their alloreactivity or antigen specificity was not determined.

Here immunoSEQ multiplex PCR was the method, and the copy in TCRdb shows in-frame clones only, minus some. This table holds more than 20,000 clones, more than 80% found once. Germline-derived CDR1 and CDR2 are LGHDT and YNNKEL (reference sequence). Trimming pared 1 base from V and 6 bases from J, leaving 3 bases between. The CDR3 totals 11 residues. About this clone itself: Its antigen is unknown.

The sequencing here drew on blood, taken before transplantation. This sequence originates from a male donor at least 60 years old who later had graft-versus-host disease after an allogeneic stem cell transplant. J is TRBJ1-2 and V is TRBV3-1 (or the pseudogene TRBV3-2); D is unclear. The CDR3 protein is CASSQGHGYTF. In DNA, the CDR3 is TGTGCCAGCAGCCAAGGCCATGGCTACACCTTC.